This entry describes one T cell receptor (beta chain). This entry belongs to a study of blood T cell repertoires in COVID-19. Study overall: Material from acute and convalescent COVID-19 was sourced from the United States, Italy and Spain.

The table came from immunoSEQ multiplex PCR; TCRdb's copy has only in-frame clones and leaves some out. The table lists fewer than 150,000 clones, roughly 79% of them singletons, with 10% to 12% in the top ten. Deletions cut 7 bases from V and 7 bases from J, with 16 bases between. The CDR3 contains 14 residues. The germline gives CDR1 MNHEY, CDR2 SVGAGI. V usage is TRBV6-5 and J usage is TRBJ1-4; perhaps TRBD1 as D (5 bases). The TCR originated in a human donor in a cohort sampled during active COVID-19. Sequences were obtained from peripheral blood. The CDR3 sequence: CASIPGQGIEKLFF. The CDR3 DNA is TGTGCCAGCATCCCCGGGCAGGGAATTGAAAAACTGTTTTTT.